This is a list of T cell receptor beta chains from one sample in a study of beta chain features in type 1 diabetes. Sequencing was performed with immunoSEQ multiplex PCR; in TCRdb, only in-frame clones are kept and a portion is missing. The sample carries approximately 30,000 clones, about two thirds recorded once. Source material: Tregs from blood. These receptors all stem from a young woman with type 1 diabetes. CDR3s include the opening cysteine and the closing phenylalanine or tryptophan. Each record gives: J gene, D gene, clone size, V gene, CDR3 DNA, CDR3 protein. A D gene is named only where the DNA matches it firmly. Size tells how often a clone was seen (once, few, many) or the class of an expanded clone, and some rows leave it out.

>TRBJ2-1|NA|NA|TRBV6-1
TGTGCCAGCAGACGTCTAGGCAGCGATGAGCAGTTCTTC
CASRRLGSDEQFF
>TRBJ2-7|NA|once|TRBV7-2
TGTGCCAGCAGCTTAGGAGGAGGCCCTGGGGTGTCCTACGAGCAGTACTTC
CASSLGGGPGVSYEQYF
>TRBJ2-7|NA|NA|TRBV2
TGTGCCAGCAGGAGGGGACCGGGAGAAGCCTACGAGCAGTACTTC
CASRRGPGEAYEQYF
>TRBJ2-1|NA|medium-sized|TRBV6-1
TGTGCCAGCAGTGAATGGAGTTCACGTGGTACGGATGAGCAGTTCTTC
CASSEWSSRGTDEQFF
>TRBJ1-1|NA|few|TRBV7-9
TGTGCCAGCAGCACAGAGTTGAACACTGAAGCTTTCTTT
CASSTELNTEAFF
>TRBJ1-2|TRBD1|NA|TRBV7-9
TGTGCCAGCAGCCGCGGACAGGGGCGCTATGGCTACACCTTC
CASSRGQGRYGYTF
>TRBJ2-7|TRBD2|NA|TRBV29-1
TGCAGCGTTGAGCCATTACTAGCGGGGGGAGAGCAGTACTTC
CSVEPLLAGGEQYF
>TRBJ2-7|NA|NA|TRBV6-1
TGTGCCAGCAGTGAAGCGGGGGGTAGTTCACCCTACGAGCAGTACTTC
CASSEAGGSSPYEQYF
>TRBJ2-1|TRBD2|NA|TRBV6-1
TGTGCCAGCAGTGAACTAGCGGGAGGATCTTACAATGAGCAGTTCTTC
CASSELAGGSYNEQFF
>TRBJ2-3|TRBD1|NA|TRBV15
TGTGCCACCAGCAGAGCTACAGGGGTCATCAGCACAGATACGCAGTATTTT
CATSRATGVISTDTQYF
>TRBJ2-7|TRBD1|NA|TRBV6-1
TGTGCCAGCAGTGAAGGGCCGGGACAGGACTACGAGCAGTACTTC
CASSEGPGQDYEQYF
>TRBJ2-2|NA|few|TRBV5-6
TGTGCCAGCAGCTCGACTTACACCGGGGAGCTGTTTTTT
CASSSTYTGELFF
>TRBJ1-5|NA|NA|TRBV6-6
TGTGCCAGCAGTTATGTGGGGCGCAATCAGCCCCAGCATTTT
CASSYVGRNQPQHF
>TRBJ2-1|NA|few|TRBV19
TGTGCCAGTACTTCTGGGCAGGGGATGTACAATGAGCAGTTCTTC
CASTSGQGMYNEQFF
>TRBJ2-3|TRBD1|NA|TRBV29-1
TGCAGCGTTGAAGGACAGGGGGCTCCCACAGATACGCAGTATTTT
CSVEGQGAPTDTQYF
>TRBJ1-4|NA|once|TRBV5-4
TGTGCCAGCAGCTTGGGGGGAGCCGGTGAAAAACTGTTTTTT
CASSLGGAGEKLFF
>TRBJ1-3|TRBD1|NA|TRBV28
TGTGCCAGCAGCCCCCCTTACAGGGGAGTTCCTGGAAACACCATATATTTT
CASSPPYRGVPGNTIYF
>TRBJ2-7|NA|NA|TRBV4-1
TGCGCCAGCCAACGGGAGATTCGGGCTAGCGAGCAGTACTTC
CASQREIRASEQYF
>TRBJ1-4|TRBD1|NA|TRBV6-1
TGTGCCAGCAGGGAAACAGGGGGCCGGTCTAATGAAAAACTGTTTTTT
CASRETGGRSNEKLFF
>TRBJ1-1|NA|NA|TRBV11-1
TGTGCCAGCAGCGGGCCCCGCTTAGAGCAGTTGGGGAACACTGAAGCTTTCTTT
CASSGPRLEQLGNTEAFF